This entry lists 21 T cell receptor beta chains sequenced from one sample in a study of T cell changes during pregnancy in multiple sclerosis. The method was immunoSEQ multiplex PCR; TCRdb's version includes in-frame clones alone and lacks a portion of them. The profile covers about 40,000 clones, with about 91% appearing a single time and 7.8% taken by the ten largest. The sequences come from CD8+ T cells from peripheral blood mononuclear cells, collected before pregnancy. The receptors derive from a female donor with multiple sclerosis, enrolled in a pregnancy study.

V and J are TRBV5-4 and TRBJ2-2; D might be TRBD2 (5 bases). Trimming took off 4 bases at V and 6 bases at J, with 7 bases between the two ends. The CDR3 spans 12 residues. Germline CDR1 reads SGHNT; CDR2 reads YYREEE (reference sequence). CDR3 loop: CASSRGSGELFF. Written as DNA, the CDR3 is TGTGCCAGCAGCCGAGGGTCCGGGGAGCTGTTTTTT.

This clone was counted once. The chain employs TRBV6-1 and TRBJ2-7; 8 bases map to TRBD1. Germline V CDR1 and CDR2: MNHNS, SASEGT. V trimming: 3 bases; J trimming: 3 bases; junction bases outside the gene matches: 4. The CDR3 covers 14 residues. The CDR3 reads CASSDDRGLYEQYF. CDR3 sequence (DNA): TGTGCCAGCAGTGACGACAGGGGACTCTACGAGCAGTACTTC.

The V and J genes are TRBV2 and TRBJ2-1; perhaps TRBD1 as D (5 bases). Germline V lookup: CDR1 SNHLY, CDR2 FYNNEI. Trimming pared 9 bases from V and 5 bases from J, leaving 14 bases between. CDR3 size: 13 residues. The CDR3 region has the DNA TGTGCCAGGACAGCTTCACAGGACAATGAGCAGTTCTTC. It is translated as CARTASQDNEQFF.

This chain links TRBV6-5 with TRBJ2-2, with 10 bases that match TRBD2. V dropped 4 bases and J dropped 3; count of bases not matched to a gene: 2. Germline V lookup: CDR1 MNHEY, CDR2 SVGAGI. The CDR3 is 15 residues long. CDR3 loop: CASSLLAGDTGELFF. The CDR3 DNA follows: TGTGCCAGCAGTTTGCTAGCGGGAGACACCGGGGAGCTGTTTTTT.

Concerning this clone: Germline and junction disagree at one end, which may indicate a read error. The rearrangement joins TRBV20-1 to TRBJ1-1; D is unclear. Germline V gene data show CDR1 as DFQATT and CDR2 as SNEGSKA (reference sequence). There are 11 residues in the CDR3. The CDR3 loop is CSARWYTEAFF. The DNA of the CDR3 is TGCAGTGCTAGATGGTACACCGAAGCTTTCTTT.

The chain is built from TRBV5-4 and TRBJ2-2, with D perhaps TRBD1 (5 bases). The CDR3 covers 12 residues. In germline, CDR1 is SGHNT, CDR2 YYREEE (reference sequence). V lost 3 bases and J lost 6, with 6 bases in between. CDR3 loop: CASSWGSGELFF. In DNA form, the CDR3 reads TGTGCCAGCAGCTGGGGCTCCGGGGAGCTGTTTTTT.

J is TRBJ2-7 and V is TRBV11-1, with 9 bases lining up with TRBD1. This CDR3 spans 15 amino acids. CDR1 and CDR2 from the germline V gene are SGHAT and FQDESV (reference sequence). V was clipped by 5 bases and J by 0 bases; unmatched bases: 5. The CDR3 here is CASSLGTGSSYEQYF. As DNA, the CDR3 is TGTGCCAGCAGCCTCGGGACAGGGAGCTCCTACGAGCAGTACTTC.

Remarks on this clone: A junction boundary mismatches the germline segment, possibly from a read error. V and J are TRBV7-7 and TRBJ2-7, with TRBD2 matching over 11 bases. The CDR3 has 18 residues. Germline-derived CDR1 and CDR2 are SSHAT and FNYEAQ (reference sequence). Written as DNA, the CDR3 is TGTGCTAGCAGCTTAGGACCCGATGGGGCTAGCGGGAGGTACGAGCAGTACTTC. Its translation: CASSLGPDGASGRYEQYF.

The chain joins TRBV7-9 to TRBJ2-1, with 12 bases aligning to TRBD2. Per the germline V gene, CDR1 is SEHNR and CDR2 is FQNEAQ (reference sequence). V lost 1 base to trimming and J lost 12 bases; unmatched junction nucleotides: 4. The CDR3 has 14 residues. The chain's CDR3 is CASSLGTSGTGQFF. The CDR3 coding sequence is TGTGCCAGCAGCTTAGGGACTAGCGGGACGGGGCAGTTCTTC. Based on the CDR3 plus reference TRBV7-9 and TRBJ2-1, the full variable domain is DTGVSQNPRHKITKRGQNVTFRCDPISEHNRLYWYRQTLGQGPEFLTYFQNEAQLEKSRLLSDRFSAERPKGSFSTLEIQRTEQGDSAMYLCASSLGTSGTGQFFGPGTRLTVL.

V and J are TRBV9 and TRBJ2-2, with 8 bases that match TRBD2. The CDR3 length is 16 residues. Germline V gene data show CDR1 as SGDLS and CDR2 as YYNGEE. Trimming removed 0 bases from V and 4 bases from J; junction bases left unmatched: 5. CDR3 region: CASSVVPGGGTGELFF. The CDR3 coding sequence is TGTGCCAGCAGCGTAGTACCGGGAGGGGGCACCGGGGAGCTGTTTTTT.

The rearrangement links TRBV19 to TRBJ2-2; D perhaps matches TRBD1 (6 bases). Germline V gene lookup returns CDR1 LNHDA and CDR2 SQIVND (reference sequence). The germline V and J ends were trimmed by 8 bases and 4 bases, with 20 bases remaining between them. The CDR3 length is 16 residues. The CDR3 DNA follows: TGTGCCAGTGGGGGCCCGCGCGGGCCGGGCACCGGGGAGCTGTTTTTT. Translated, it gives CASGGPRGPGTGELFF.

The genes are TRBV14 and TRBJ2-7; 13 bases fit TRBD2. Germline V gene lookup returns CDR1 SGHDN and CDR2 FVKESK. Unmatched junction bases numbered 0, after V lost 2 bases and J lost 2 bases. This CDR3 is 15 amino acids long. The CDR3 nucleotides read TGTGCCAGCAGCCAAACTAGCGGGAGGGCCTACGAGCAGTACTTC. Residues: CASSQTSGRAYEQYF.

J is TRBJ2-4 and V is TRBV13; the D gene is possibly TRBD1 (5 bases). The CDR3 totals 14 residues. Trimming removed 1 base from V and 5 bases from J, with 9 bases in between. Germline lookup yields CDR1 PRHDT and CDR2 FYEKMQ (reference sequence). The CDR3 spells CASSLVETENIQYF. The CDR3 DNA reads TGTGCCAGCAGCTTAGTTGAGACAGAAAACATTCAGTACTTC.

The chain carries TRBV11-3 and TRBJ2-1; 10 nucleotides line up with TRBD1. CDR1 is SGHNT, CDR2 YENEEA, per germline. Losses at the gene ends were 5 bases for V and 3 bases for J; bases not matched to a gene: 7. The CDR3 totals 16 residues. CDR3 residues: CASSLRGQGIYNEQFF. The CDR3 DNA follows: TGTGCCAGCAGCCTGAGGGGACAGGGGATCTACAATGAGCAGTTCTTC.

J is TRBJ2-1 and V is TRBV7-9; TRBD2 matches at 7 bases. This CDR3 spans 15 amino acids. The V and J ends lost 0 bases and 8 bases, in that order; junction bases with no gene match: 7. CDR1 is SEHNR, CDR2 FQNEAQ, per germline (reference sequence). The CDR3: CASSLALGGRDEQFF. CDR3 nucleotides: TGTGCCAGCAGCTTAGCGTTGGGGGGGAGGGATGAGCAGTTCTTC.

This chain joins TRBV27 and TRBJ2-1; 8 nucleotides agree with TRBD2. The J segment lost 7 bases and the V segment lost 0 bases, leaving 5 bases of the junction unmatched. The CDR3 consists of 15 residues. Germline-derived CDR1 and CDR2 are MNHEY and SMNVEV (reference sequence). The CDR3 loop is CASSLSVSGGNEQFF. CDR3 nucleotide sequence: TGTGCCAGCAGTTTATCGGTCTCGGGAGGGAATGAGCAGTTCTTC.

This clone was picked up a small number of times. The chain uses TRBV7-9 and TRBJ2-5, with 12 bases that match TRBD2. Per germline, CDR1 SEHNR and CDR2 FQNEAQ (reference sequence). CDR3 length: 18 amino acids. V was pared by 4 bases and J by 4 bases, with 13 bases of the junction left unmatched. CDR3 region: CASSWGIKTSGRGETQYF. The CDR3 region has the DNA TGTGCCAGCAGCTGGGGGATTAAGACTAGCGGGAGAGGAGAGACCCAGTACTTC. Supplemented by reference TRBV7-9 and TRBJ2-5, the full variable domain reads DTGVSQNPRHKITKRGQNVTFRCDPISEHNRLYWYRQTLGQGPEFLTYFQNEAQLEKSRLLSDRFSAERPKGSFSTLEIQRTEQGDSAMYLCASSWGIKTSGRGETQYFGPGTRLLVL.

The V gene is TRBV29-1, the J gene TRBJ2-2; 7 positions match TRBD2. Germline values: CDR1 SQVTM, CDR2 ANQGSEA. Trimming at V came to 4 bases and at J to 5 bases, leaving 7 bases not matched to a gene. This CDR3 is 14 amino acids long. This CDR3 reads CSVVAGAGTGELFF. For the CDR3, the DNA is TGCAGCGTTGTCGCGGGAGCGGGAACCGGGGAGCTGTTTTTT.

The genes are TRBV27 and TRBJ2-3; 9 bases map to TRBD1. The CDR3 runs 15 residues. Germline CDR1 and CDR2: MNHEY and SMNVEV (reference sequence). V shed 4 bases, J shed 2 bases, and the junction held 4 bases outside the gene matches. The CDR3 here is CASSSGQGVTDTQYF. CDR3 DNA sequence: TGTGCCAGCAGTTCGGGACAGGGTGTCACAGATACGCAGTATTTT.

This chain uses TRBV27 with TRBJ2-1, with D possibly TRBD1 on 6 matching bases. There are 15 residues in the CDR3. Germline V lookup: CDR1 MNHEY, CDR2 SMNVEV (reference sequence). Trimming removed 4 bases at V and 3 bases at J, with 13 bases between. CDR3 region: CASSYSGVNYNEQFF. The CDR3 DNA sequence: TGTGCCAGCAGTTATTCAGGGGTGAACTACAATGAGCAGTTCTTC.

V usage is TRBV4-2 and J usage is TRBJ2-3; 10 nucleotides line up with TRBD2. Germline lookup yields CDR1 LGHNA and CDR2 YNFKEQ. The CDR3 totals 15 residues. J gave up 6 bases and V 0 bases, and 3 bases lay outside the gene matches. This CDR3 is CASSQELAGADTQYF. In nucleotides, the CDR3 is TGTGCCAGCAGCCAAGAGCTAGCGGGAGCTGATACGCAGTATTTT.